This TCR beta chain derives from a study of CD8 T cells in ankylosing spondylitis. Study-level findings and limits: Reactive arthritis synovial fluid and blood were previously reported to contain some motif variants. Typical of ankylosing spondylitis blood, it appeared, was a TCR beta motif of under 10 highly homologous variants.

Construction of TCR beta libraries was performed using quantitative 5'-RACE with molecular barcodes. TCRdb passed the 5' RACE reads through MiXCR, listing each CDR3 protein once. This sample has approximately 340,000 distinct CDR3 sequences, with 14% to 15% found just once. With regard to this clonotype: Its target is unknown.

The V end was cut by 0 bases, the J end by 14 bases, with 15 bases between. This CDR3 comprises 13 residues. Per germline, CDR1 MNHEY and CDR2 SVGEGT. V and J are TRBV6-2 or TRBV6-3 and TRBJ2-3; possible D gene TRBD2, 5 bases. Sequencing was carried out using blood, either unsorted or a sorted T cell fraction (not recorded which). The sequence derives from a male donor with ankylosing spondylitis or in good health (not recorded which). The CDR3 coding sequence is TGTGCCAGCAGTTACTCGCTAGCCGCTCGGGGGTATTTT. Its protein product is CASSYSLAARGYF.